The clone carrying this TCR beta chain turned up a few times. This sample is drawn from a study of blood T cells in healthy people across ages. PBMCs, at least 7 million per sample, were isolated. A second PCR, run for roughly 7 to 11 cycles, used a sample-barcoded 5' primer plus a J-beta primer mix. TCRdb reprocessed the 5' RACE reads via MiXCR and lists one record per CDR3 protein. The table records about 720,000 distinct CDR3 sequences, 22% of them present only once. V was clipped by 1 base and J by 3 bases; unmatched bases: 5. The CDR3 extends over 14 amino acids. Germline CDR1 is DFQATT and CDR2 is SNEGSKA (reference sequence).

J is TRBJ2-7 and V is TRBV20-1; the match to TRBD2 covers 8 bases. This receptor was identified in a man in his 70s in good health. Sequencing used blood. This CDR3 reads CSARVPRGDYEQYF. CDR3 DNA sequence: TGCAGTGCTAGAGTTCCGCGGGGGGACTACGAGCAGTACTTC.